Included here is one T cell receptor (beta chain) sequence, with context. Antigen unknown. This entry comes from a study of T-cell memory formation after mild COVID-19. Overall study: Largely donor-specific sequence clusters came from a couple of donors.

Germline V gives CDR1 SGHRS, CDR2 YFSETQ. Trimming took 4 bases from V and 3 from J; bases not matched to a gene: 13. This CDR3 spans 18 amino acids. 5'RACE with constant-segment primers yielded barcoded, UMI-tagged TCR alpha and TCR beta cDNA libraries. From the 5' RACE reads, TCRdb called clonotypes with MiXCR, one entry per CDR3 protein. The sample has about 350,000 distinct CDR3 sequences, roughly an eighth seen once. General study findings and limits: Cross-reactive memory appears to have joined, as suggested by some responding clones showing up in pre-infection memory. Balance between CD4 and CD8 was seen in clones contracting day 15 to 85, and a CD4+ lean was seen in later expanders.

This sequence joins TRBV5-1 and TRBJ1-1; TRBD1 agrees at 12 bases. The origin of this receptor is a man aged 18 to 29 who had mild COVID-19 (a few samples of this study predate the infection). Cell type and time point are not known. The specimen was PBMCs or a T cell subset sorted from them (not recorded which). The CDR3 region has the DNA TGCGCCAGCAGCATTAATCCGGGACAGGGGGCGAGACACACTGAAGCTTTCTTT. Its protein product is CASSINPGQGARHTEAFF. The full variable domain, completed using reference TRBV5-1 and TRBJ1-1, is KAGVTQTPRYLIKTRGQQVTLSCSPISGHRSVSWYQQTPGQGLQFLFEYFSETQRNKGNFPGRFSGRQFSNSRSEMNVSTLELGDSALYLCASSINPGQGARHTEAFFGQGTRLTVV.